The present T cell receptor (beta chain) was sequenced within a study of graft-versus-host responses after intestinal transplantation. Turning to the study itself: Each transplant was multivisceral, liver-intestinal, or isolated intestinal. Study-wide results and caveats: Detection of GvH clones occurred in recipient marrow, and some had their first appearance in ileum or blood.

This CDR3 is built from 13 residues. The germline gives CDR1 LNHDA, CDR2 SQIVND (reference sequence). V was shortened by 3 bases and J by 1 base, with 7 bases between the two germline ends. In regard to this clone: What it recognizes is unknown. The sample has other DNA sequences that encode this CDR3 too.

The protocol was immunoSEQ multiplex PCR, while the TCRdb copy is restricted to in-frame clones and leaves out a portion. This table has 80,000 to 100,000 clones, over 80% appearing once. Sequences were derived from unstimulated CD8+ T cells sorted from spleen or lymph node cells, sampled before intestinal transplant. The sequence came from a human donor who received an intestinal transplant. J is TRBJ2-7 and V is TRBV19; D uncertain. CDR3 region: CASSIAESYEQYF. The DNA of the CDR3 is TGTGCCAGTAGTATCGCAGAATCCTACGAGCAGTACTTC.